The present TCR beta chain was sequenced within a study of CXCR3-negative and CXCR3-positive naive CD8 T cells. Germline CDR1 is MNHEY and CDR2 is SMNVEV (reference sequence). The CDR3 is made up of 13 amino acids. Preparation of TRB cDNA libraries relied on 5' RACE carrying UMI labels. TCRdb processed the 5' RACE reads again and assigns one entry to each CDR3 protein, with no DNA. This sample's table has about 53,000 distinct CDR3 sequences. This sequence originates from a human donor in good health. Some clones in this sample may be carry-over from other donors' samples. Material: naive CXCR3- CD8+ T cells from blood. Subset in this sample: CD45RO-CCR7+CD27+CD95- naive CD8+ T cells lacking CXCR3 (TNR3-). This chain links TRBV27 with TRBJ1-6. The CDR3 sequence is CASLGGYNSPLHF.